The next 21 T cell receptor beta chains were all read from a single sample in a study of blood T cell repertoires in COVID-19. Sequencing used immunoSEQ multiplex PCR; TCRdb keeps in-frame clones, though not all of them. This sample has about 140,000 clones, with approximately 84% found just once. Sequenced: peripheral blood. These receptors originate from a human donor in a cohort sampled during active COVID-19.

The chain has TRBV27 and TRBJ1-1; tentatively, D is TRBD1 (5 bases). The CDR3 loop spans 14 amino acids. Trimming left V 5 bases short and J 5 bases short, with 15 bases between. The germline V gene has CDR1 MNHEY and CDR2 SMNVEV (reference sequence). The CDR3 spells CASSPRRGWTEAFF. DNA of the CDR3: TGTGCCAGCAGTCCTCGAAGGGGATGGACTGAAGCTTTCTTT.

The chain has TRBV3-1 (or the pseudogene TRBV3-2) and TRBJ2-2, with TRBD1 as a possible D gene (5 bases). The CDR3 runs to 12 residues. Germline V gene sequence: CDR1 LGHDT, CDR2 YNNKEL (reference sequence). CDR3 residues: CVPDGATGELFF. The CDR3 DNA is TGTGTTCCCGATGGGGCCACCGGGGAGCTGTTTTTT.

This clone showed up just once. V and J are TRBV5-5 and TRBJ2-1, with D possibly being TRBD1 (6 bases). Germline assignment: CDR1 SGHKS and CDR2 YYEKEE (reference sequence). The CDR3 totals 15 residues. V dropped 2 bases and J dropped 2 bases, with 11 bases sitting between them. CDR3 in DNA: TGTGCCAGCAGCTTCCGACAGGAAGCCTACAATGAGCAGTTCTTC. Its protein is CASSFRQEAYNEQFF.

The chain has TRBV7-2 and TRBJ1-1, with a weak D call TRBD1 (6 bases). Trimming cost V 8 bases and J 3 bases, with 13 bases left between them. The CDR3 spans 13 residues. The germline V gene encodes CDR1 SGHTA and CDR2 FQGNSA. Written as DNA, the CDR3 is TGTGCCAGCGCGGGGGGGCGGGACACTGAAGCTTTCTTT. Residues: CASAGGRDTEAFF.

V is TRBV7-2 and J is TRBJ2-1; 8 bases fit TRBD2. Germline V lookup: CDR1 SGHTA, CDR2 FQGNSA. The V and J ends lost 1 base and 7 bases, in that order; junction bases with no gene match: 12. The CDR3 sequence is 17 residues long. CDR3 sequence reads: CASSLGVAGFGRNEQFF. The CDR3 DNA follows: TGTGCCAGCAGCTTAGGGGTAGCGGGGTTCGGGAGGAATGAGCAGTTCTTC.

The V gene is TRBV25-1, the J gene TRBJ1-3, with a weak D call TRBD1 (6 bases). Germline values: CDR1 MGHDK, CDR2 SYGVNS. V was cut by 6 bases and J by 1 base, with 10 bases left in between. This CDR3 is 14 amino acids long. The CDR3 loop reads CASSQQGSGNTIYF. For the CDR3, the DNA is TGTGCCAGCAGCCAACAGGGATCTGGAAACACCATATATTTT.

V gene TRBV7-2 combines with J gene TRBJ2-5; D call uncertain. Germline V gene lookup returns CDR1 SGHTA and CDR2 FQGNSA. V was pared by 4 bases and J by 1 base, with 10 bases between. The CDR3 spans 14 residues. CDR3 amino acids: CASSSAGFQETQYF. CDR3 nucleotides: TGTGCCAGCAGCTCGGCAGGATTCCAAGAGACCCAGTACTTC. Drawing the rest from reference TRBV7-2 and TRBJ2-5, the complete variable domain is GAGVSQSPSNKVTEKGKDVELRCDPISGHTALYWYRQSLGQGLEFLIYFQGNSAPDKSGLPSDRFSAERTGGSVSTLTIQRTQQEDSAVYLCASSSAGFQETQYFGPGTRLLVL.

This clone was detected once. CDR3 sequence: CASSLGQSTYEQYV. The CDR3, as DNA: TGTGCCAGCAGCCTGGGACAGTCGACCTACGAGCAGTACGTC. The chain has TRBV7-9 and TRBJ2-7; 7 bases fit TRBD1. V shed 5 bases and J 2 bases; nucleotides not matched to a gene: 6. The germline CDR1 and CDR2 sequences are SEHNR and FQNEAQ (reference sequence). The CDR3 has 14 amino acids.

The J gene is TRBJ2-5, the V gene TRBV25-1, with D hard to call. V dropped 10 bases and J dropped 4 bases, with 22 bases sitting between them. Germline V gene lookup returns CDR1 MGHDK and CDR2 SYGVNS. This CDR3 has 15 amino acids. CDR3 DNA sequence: TGTGCCACCCTTCAACACCGTTTAATATTAGAGACCCAGTACTTC. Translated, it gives CATLQHRLILETQYF.

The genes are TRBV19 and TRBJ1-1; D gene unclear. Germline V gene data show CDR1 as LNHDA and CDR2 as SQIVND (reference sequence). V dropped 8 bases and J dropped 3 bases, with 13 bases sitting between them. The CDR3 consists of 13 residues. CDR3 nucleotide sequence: TGTGCCAGTGGCGGCCGGAGGGACACTGAAGCTTTCTTT. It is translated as CASGGRRDTEAFF.

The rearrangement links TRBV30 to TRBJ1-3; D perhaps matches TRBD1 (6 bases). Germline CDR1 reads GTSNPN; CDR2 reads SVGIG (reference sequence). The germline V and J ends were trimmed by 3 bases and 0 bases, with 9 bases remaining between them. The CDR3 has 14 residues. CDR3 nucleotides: TGTGCCTGGAGACAGGGTCTCTCTGGAAACACCATATATTTT. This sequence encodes CAWRQGLSGNTIYF.

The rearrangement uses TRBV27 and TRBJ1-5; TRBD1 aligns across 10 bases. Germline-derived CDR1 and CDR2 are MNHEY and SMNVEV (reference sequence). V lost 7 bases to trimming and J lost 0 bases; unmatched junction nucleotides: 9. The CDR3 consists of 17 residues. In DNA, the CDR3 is TGTGCCAGCATGGAGGGGGACAGGGGTCGTAGCAATCAGCCCCAGCATTTT. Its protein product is CASMEGDRGRSNQPQHF.

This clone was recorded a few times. CDR3 sequence reads: CASRTDGNQPQHF. As DNA, the CDR3 is TGTGCCAGCCGGACTGATGGCAATCAGCCCCAGCATTTT. The chain uses TRBV6-5 and TRBJ1-5; D remains unclear. Trimming left V 8 bases short and J 2 bases short, with 10 bases between. CDR3 length: 13 residues. CDR1 is MNHEY, CDR2 SVGAGI, per germline.

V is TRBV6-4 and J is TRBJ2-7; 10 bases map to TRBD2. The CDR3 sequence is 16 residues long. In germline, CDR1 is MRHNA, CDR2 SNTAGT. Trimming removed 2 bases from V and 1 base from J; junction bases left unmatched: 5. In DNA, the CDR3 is TGTGCCAGCAGTGACGTCGAACTAGCGGGGTCCTACGAGCAGTACGTC. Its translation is CASSDVELAGSYEQYV.

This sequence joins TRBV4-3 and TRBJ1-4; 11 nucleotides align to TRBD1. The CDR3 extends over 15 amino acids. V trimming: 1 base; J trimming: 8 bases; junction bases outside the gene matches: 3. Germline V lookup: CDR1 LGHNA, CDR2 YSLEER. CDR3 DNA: TGCGCCAGCAGCCAAGTGGGGACAGGGGGGGAAAAACTGTTTTTT. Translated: CASSQVGTGGEKLFF.

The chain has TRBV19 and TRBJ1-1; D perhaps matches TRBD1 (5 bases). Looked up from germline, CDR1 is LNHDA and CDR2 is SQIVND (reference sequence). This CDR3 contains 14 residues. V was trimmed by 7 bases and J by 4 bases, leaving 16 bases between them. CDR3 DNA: TGTGCCAGTAAGAGCGGGCGCGGGGGCACTGAAGCTTTCTTT. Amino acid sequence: CASKSGRGGTEAFF.

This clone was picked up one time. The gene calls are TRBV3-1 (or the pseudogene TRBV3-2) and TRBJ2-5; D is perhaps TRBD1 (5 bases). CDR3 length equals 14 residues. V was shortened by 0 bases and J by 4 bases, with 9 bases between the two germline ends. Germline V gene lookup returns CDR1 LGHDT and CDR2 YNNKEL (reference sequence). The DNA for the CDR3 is TGTGCCAGCAGCCAAGACAGGGATGGAGAGACCCAGTACTTC. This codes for CASSQDRDGETQYF.

The CDR3 here is CATGTGGDPSYEQYF. CDR3 DNA: TGTGCCACCGGGACCGGGGGGGACCCCTCCTACGAGCAGTACTTC. The chain has TRBV5-4 and TRBJ2-7, with TRBD2 matching 8 bases. This CDR3 is built from 15 residues. Trimming removed 9 bases from V and 0 bases from J; junction bases left unmatched: 11. CDR1 SGHNT and CDR2 YYREEE come from the germline V gene (reference sequence).

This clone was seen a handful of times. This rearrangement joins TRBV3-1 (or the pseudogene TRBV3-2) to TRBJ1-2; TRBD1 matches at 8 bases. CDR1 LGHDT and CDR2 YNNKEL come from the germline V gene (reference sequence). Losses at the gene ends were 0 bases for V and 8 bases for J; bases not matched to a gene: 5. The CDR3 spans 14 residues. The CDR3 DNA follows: TGTGCCAGCAGCCAAGATAGCACAGGGGGAGGCTACACCTTC. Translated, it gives CASSQDSTGGGYTF.

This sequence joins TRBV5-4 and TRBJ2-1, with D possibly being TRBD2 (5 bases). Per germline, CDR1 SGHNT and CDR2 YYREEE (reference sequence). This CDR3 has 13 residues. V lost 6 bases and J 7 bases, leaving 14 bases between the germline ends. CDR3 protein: CASKRGTENEQFF. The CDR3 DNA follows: TGTGCCAGCAAACGGGGAACGGAGAATGAGCAGTTCTTC.

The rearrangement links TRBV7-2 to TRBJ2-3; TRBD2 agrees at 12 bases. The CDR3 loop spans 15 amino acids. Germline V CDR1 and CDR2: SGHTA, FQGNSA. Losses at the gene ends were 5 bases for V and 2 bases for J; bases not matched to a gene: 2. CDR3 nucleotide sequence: TGTGCCAGCAGCCGGACTAGCGGGGCCACAGATACGCAGTATTTT. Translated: CASSRTSGATDTQYF. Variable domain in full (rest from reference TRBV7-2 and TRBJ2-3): GAGVSQSPSNKVTEKGKDVELRCDPISGHTALYWYRQSLGQGLEFLIYFQGNSAPDKSGLPSDRFSAERTGGSVSTLTIQRTQQEDSAVYLCASSRTSGATDTQYFGPGTRLTVL.